This T cell receptor beta chain stems from a study of CD8 T cells in Susac syndrome. Random hexamers served to reverse transcribe roughly 0.45 to 1 ug RNA. From the immunoSEQ multiplex PCR reads, TCRdb called clonotypes with MiXCR, one entry per CDR3 protein. The table has about 150,000 distinct CDR3 sequences, just under 95% seen once; the top ten hold more than 0.2%. The CDR3 totals 14 residues. CDR1 is SQVTM, CDR2 ANQGSEA, per germline. V was clipped by 4 bases and J by 0 bases, with 12 bases between them. TCR beta was sequenced from blood CD8+ and CD4+ T cells. TEMRA cells were FACS-enriched and CD8+ and CD4+ T cells negatively isolated. This clonotype showed up just once. Its antigen is not identified. Study conclusions and caveats: The study recognized that its TCR sequencing and HLA analysis covered a relatively small number of individuals.

The genes are TRBV29-1 and TRBJ1-1; D ambiguous. The receptor was derived from a human donor with multiple sclerosis. Sequenced material: CD8+ T cells from PBMCs. The CDR3: CSVVTVRMNTEAFF. The CDR3 DNA sequence: TGCAGCGTTGTCACAGTTCGAATGAACACTGAAGCTTTCTTT. The entire variable domain, with the rest obtained from reference TRBV29-1 and TRBJ1-1, is as follows: SAVISQKPSRDICQRGTSLTIQCQVDSQVTMMFWYRQQPGQSLTLIATANQGSEATYESGFVIDKFPISRPNLTFSTLTVSNMSPEDSSIYLCSVVTVRMNTEAFFGQGTRLTVV.